This T cell receptor (beta chain) comes out of a study of T-cell reconstitution after alpha-beta-depleted transplantation in children. Overall study findings and caveats: One year after transplant, T-cell counts and diversity came mostly from newly produced T cells. For some patients, TCRbeta diversity was high at day 60 because of recipient T cells and thymic progenitors that survived. Reported findings indicate that, about two months after transplant, alpha-beta T cells came from several hundred expanded clones, which were derived from non-depleted graft cells.

It was with unique molecular identifiers that the TCRbeta library was prepared. TCRdb independently ran MiXCR on the PCR reads; one entry per CDR3 protein. The repertoire includes some 76,000 distinct CDR3 sequences, 11% of them detected once, and roughly an eighth sits in the top ten. The CDR3 is 16 amino acids. Losses at the gene ends were 3 bases for V and 4 bases for J; bases not matched to a gene: 7. There are many counts of this clonotype. Antigen: not known. The chain uses TRBV12-3 or TRBV12-4 and TRBJ1-5; 9 bases are shared with TRBD1. The TCR was taken from a boy under 18 with acute myeloid leukemia, due to receive a stem cell transplant. Sequenced material: PBMCs, taken before TCRalphabeta/CD19-depleted stem cell transplant. The CDR3 bases are TGTGCCAGCAGTTTCCCTACAGGGGGCCGGAATCAGCCCCAGCATTTT. Translation: CASSFPTGGRNQPQHF.